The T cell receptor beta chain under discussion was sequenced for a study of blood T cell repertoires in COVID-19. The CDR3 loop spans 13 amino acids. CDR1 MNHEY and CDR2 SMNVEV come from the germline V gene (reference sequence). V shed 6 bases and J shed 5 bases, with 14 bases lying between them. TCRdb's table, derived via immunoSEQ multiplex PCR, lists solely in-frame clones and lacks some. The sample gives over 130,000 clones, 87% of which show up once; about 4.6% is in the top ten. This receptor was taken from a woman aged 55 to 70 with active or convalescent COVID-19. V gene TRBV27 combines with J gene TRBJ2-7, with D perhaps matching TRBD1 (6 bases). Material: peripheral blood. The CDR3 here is CASSSPTGHEQYF. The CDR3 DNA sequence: TGTGCCAGCAGCTCACCCACAGGGCACGAGCAGTACTTC.